The 25 T cell receptor beta chains reported below all come from one sample, sequenced in a study of T cell repertoires in cytomegalovirus infection. These TCRs' antigens remain unknown. TCRdb analysed the reads with MiXCR anew, one entry per CDR3 protein. The repertoire consists of about 110,000 distinct CDR3 sequences, with around 30% occurring once and the leading ten covering about 81%. The sample in question was CD8+ T cells from cultured PBMCs, obtained from culture after CMV antigen stimulation. These receptor sequences come from a human donor in good health (CMV status not recorded). Some clones in this sample may be carry-over from other donors' samples.

The chain uses TRBV11-2 and TRBJ2-7; 7 positions match TRBD2. With V trimmed by 5 bases and J by 4 bases, 8 bases remained unmatched. The V gene's germline CDR1 is SGHAT and CDR2 FQNNGV. This CDR3 has 14 residues. The chain's CDR3 is CASSGGGGPYEQYF. The CDR3 DNA sequence: TGTGCCAGCAGCGGCGGGGGAGGACCTTACGAGCAGTACTTC.

This sequence joins TRBV20-1 and TRBJ2-4, with D maybe TRBD2 (6 bases). The CDR3 covers 14 residues. Trimming removed 8 bases from V and 4 bases from J, with 18 bases in between. CDR1 and CDR2 from the germline V gene are DFQATT and SNEGSKA (reference sequence). This CDR3 reads CSSRPGTVKNIQYF. The CDR3 DNA reads TGCAGTTCAAGGCCCGGGACTGTAAAAAACATTCAGTACTTC.

This chain joins TRBV7-8 and TRBJ2-7; D possibly corresponds to TRBD2 (6 bases). The V end lost 5 bases, the J end lost 0 bases, and 17 bases lay between the germline ends. Germline V gene sequence: CDR1 SGHVS, CDR2 FQNEAQ. The CDR3 is 16 amino acids. The CDR3 DNA reads as TGTGCCAGCAGCAGTCCGGGACTCACGAGCTCCTACGAGCAGTACTTC. It translates to CASSSPGLTSSYEQYF.

This clonotype was observed a handful of times. The J gene is TRBJ1-4, the V gene TRBV27; D not resolved. Per germline, CDR1 MNHEY and CDR2 SMNVEV (reference sequence). V was trimmed by 2 bases and J by 16 bases, leaving 11 bases between them. The CDR3 length is 11 residues. The CDR3 protein is CASSLNTARFF. The CDR3 DNA reads TGTGCCAGCAGTTTAAATACAGCCCGGTTTTTT.

This chain joins TRBV19 and TRBJ2-2; D perhaps matches TRBD1 (5 bases). V was trimmed by 4 bases and J by 6 bases, leaving 21 bases between them. This CDR3 contains 17 residues. Germline CDR1 is LNHDA and CDR2 is SQIVND (reference sequence). The CDR3 sequence is CASSTPTADINAGELFF. CDR3 coding DNA: TGTGCCAGTAGTACCCCGACAGCTGACATAAACGCCGGGGAGCTGTTTTTT.

The chain combines TRBV14 with TRBJ2-5; the D gene is possibly TRBD2 (6 bases). Germline loops: CDR1 SGHDN, CDR2 FVKESK. CDR3 size: 15 residues. The V end lost 4 bases, the J end lost 2 bases, and 14 bases lay between the germline ends. CDR3 in amino acids: CASSRAGDWQETQYF. CDR3 sequence (DNA): TGTGCCAGCAGCCGAGCCGGGGACTGGCAAGAGACCCAGTACTTC.

The chain uses TRBV12-3 or TRBV12-4 and TRBJ1-1; D ambiguous. The CDR3 has 14 amino acids. Trimming took 3 bases from V and 1 from J, leaving 9 bases between them. CDR3 in amino acids: CASSFGPPNTEAFF. The CDR3 DNA reads as TGTGCCAGCAGTTTTGGACCTCCGAACACTGAAGCTTTCTTT.

This clonotype occurred a few times. The CDR3 sequence is CSARDLGYSNQPQHF. DNA of the CDR3: TGCAGTGCTAGAGATCTGGGATATAGCAATCAGCCCCAGCATTTT. The gene calls are TRBV20-1 and TRBJ1-5; D ambiguous. Trimming removed 0 bases at V and 0 bases at J, with 9 bases between. Germline CDR1 reads DFQATT; CDR2 reads SNEGSKA (reference sequence). CDR3 length: 15 amino acids.

This chain joins TRBV20-1 and TRBJ1-1, with TRBD1 identical over 10 bases. The CDR3 contains 19 residues. V lost 3 bases, J lost 5 bases, and 21 bases stayed unmatched. Germline V gene data show CDR1 as DFQATT and CDR2 as SNEGSKA (reference sequence). The DNA for the CDR3 is TGCAGTGCTAGTGGAGATCCGGGACAGGGGATTGAGAGGCGGACTGAAGCTTTCTTT. Its protein product is CSASGDPGQGIERRTEAFF.

The chain has TRBV29-1 and TRBJ2-7; D may be TRBD1 (5 bases). Germline lookup yields CDR1 SQVTM and CDR2 ANQGSEA. The V and J ends lost 0 bases and 2 bases respectively, with 8 bases between them. The CDR3 totals 13 residues. This CDR3 reads CSVEEGVAYEQYF. CDR3 bases: TGCAGCGTTGAAGAAGGGGTCGCCTACGAGCAGTACTTC.

The chain recombines TRBV9 with TRBJ2-3; 13 bases are shared with TRBD2. The CDR3 is 15 amino acids. Germline values: CDR1 SGDLS, CDR2 YYNGEE. The V and J ends lost 1 base and 5 bases, in that order; junction bases with no gene match: 1. This CDR3 reads CASSVRTSGGDTQYF. The DNA of the CDR3 is TGTGCCAGCAGCGTACGGACTAGCGGGGGAGATACGCAGTATTTT.

This clonotype was counted at least ten times. This chain links TRBV7-8 with TRBJ2-1; no clear D gene. Germline V gene lookup returns CDR1 SGHVS and CDR2 FQNEAQ. V lost 0 bases and J 8 bases, leaving 8 bases between the germline ends. The CDR3 loop spans 13 amino acids. This chain's CDR3 is CASSLAGWHEQFF. The CDR3 nucleotides read TGTGCCAGCAGCTTAGCGGGGTGGCATGAGCAGTTCTTC.

As to this clonotype: An end of the junction differs from the germline gene, which may be a read error. The chain is built from TRBV5-1 and TRBJ1-1, with D possibly being TRBD1 (6 bases). In germline, CDR1 is SGHRS, CDR2 YFSETQ. This CDR3 has 14 amino acids. The CDR3 reads CANSSTGSRTEAFF. The CDR3 region has the DNA TGCGCCAACAGCTCCACAGGGAGTCGCACTGAAGCTTTCTTT.

This chain links TRBV6-7 with TRBJ1-3, with D hard to call. TRBV6-7 is classed as an ORF, of uncertain function. The CDR3 is made up of 14 amino acids. The V gene lost 6 bases and the J gene lost 4 bases, with 13 bases spanning the gap. The CDR3 DNA reads TGTGCCAGCAGCGGCCTAACGATCGGAAACACCATATATTTT. Its translation is CASSGLTIGNTIYF.

This clonotype has at least ten counts. Written as DNA, the CDR3 is TGTGCCAGCAGCTTATCCGGGACTTCCGACTACGAGCAGTACTTC. Protein: CASSLSGTSDYEQYF. This chain joins TRBV7-8 and TRBJ2-7; TRBD2 is a possible D gene (6 bases). This CDR3 has 15 residues. The germline V and J ends were trimmed by 2 bases and 3 bases, with 14 bases remaining between them. The V gene's germline CDR1 is SGHVS and CDR2 FQNEAQ.

The V call is TRBV9, the J call TRBJ2-3, with a possible D match to TRBD2 (6 bases). Looked up from germline, CDR1 is SGDLS and CDR2 is YYNGEE. The length of the CDR3 is 15 residues. Trimming left V 2 bases short and J 1 base short, with 11 bases between. This CDR3 reads CASSVPGLCTDTQYF. The DNA of the CDR3 is TGTGCCAGCAGCGTTCCGGGACTCTGCACAGATACGCAGTATTTT.

This clonotype was detected many times. The chain recombines TRBV15 with TRBJ2-3; D is unresolved. The V gene's germline CDR1 is LNHNV and CDR2 YYDKDF (reference sequence). The V and J ends lost 2 bases and 6 bases respectively, with 9 bases between them. CDR3 size: 13 residues. CDR3 sequence reads: CATSRRTGDTQYF. In nucleotides, the CDR3 is TGTGCCACCAGCAGAAGAACCGGGGATACGCAGTATTTT.

The chain is built from TRBV20-1 and TRBJ1-2, with 7 bases matching TRBD1. J gave up 6 bases and V 4 bases, and 14 bases lay outside the gene matches. The CDR3 contains 15 residues. Looked up from germline, CDR1 is DFQATT and CDR2 is SNEGSKA (reference sequence). For the CDR3, the DNA is TGCAGTGCTACAGAAGAGCCAGGGGGTTGGGATGGCTACACCTTC. Protein sequence: CSATEEPGGWDGYTF.

There are many counts of this clonotype. This sequence joins TRBV20-1 and TRBJ2-4; D is unclear. The V end was cut by 0 bases, the J end by 2 bases, with 14 bases between. The germline gives CDR1 DFQATT, CDR2 SNEGSKA (reference sequence). The CDR3 length is 16 residues. The CDR3 reads CSARDWAEASKNIQYF. The CDR3, as DNA: TGCAGTGCTAGAGATTGGGCCGAAGCATCCAAAAACATTCAGTACTTC.

V is TRBV3-1 and J is TRBJ2-3; 7 bases line up with TRBD2. Germline assignment: CDR1 LGHDT and CDR2 YNNKEL (reference sequence). The CDR3 covers 16 residues. Germline trimming cut 6 bases from V and 1 base from J; bases unmatched to any gene: 10. The CDR3 reads CASSPSWGGGTDTQYF. Written as DNA, the CDR3 is TGTGCCAGCAGTCCCAGTTGGGGGGGGGGCACAGATACGCAGTATTTT.

This clonotype was picked up a small number of times. The rearrangement uses TRBV14 and TRBJ2-7; D is possibly TRBD1 or TRBD2 (5 bases each). Trimming removed 2 bases at V and 6 bases at J, with 14 bases between. Germline values: CDR1 SGHDN, CDR2 FVKESK. The CDR3 is 14 amino acids. The CDR3 DNA reads TGTGCCAGCAGCCAACCGGGACGGATGGGCGAGCAGTACTTC. This translates into CASSQPGRMGEQYF.

At least ten counts were recorded for this clonotype. V and J are TRBV6-1 and TRBJ1-3, with D hard to call. In germline, CDR1 is MNHNS, CDR2 SASEGT. Trimming pared 0 bases from V and 0 bases from J, leaving 12 bases between. This CDR3 spans 17 amino acids. The CDR3 DNA reads TGTGCCAGCAGTGAAGCGCTCGGGTGGGGCTCTGGAAACACCATATATTTT. Translated: CASSEALGWGSGNTIYF.

This clonotype occurred a few times. The gene calls are TRBV27 and TRBJ1-1, with 8 nucleotides matching TRBD1. The CDR3 has 14 amino acids. The V gene end was trimmed by 3 bases and the J gene end by 3 bases; junction bases not matched to a gene: 3. Germline CDR1 and CDR2: MNHEY and SMNVEV (reference sequence). CDR3 nucleotide sequence: TGTGCCAGCAGTTTTCAGGGGGCCGACACTGAAGCTTTCTTT. Translated: CASSFQGADTEAFF.

This sequence joins TRBV11-2 and TRBJ1-2; no reliable D call. CDR3 size: 16 residues. The germline gives CDR1 SGHAT, CDR2 FQNNGV. The V gene lost 4 bases and the J gene lost 3 bases, with 18 bases spanning the gap. CDR3 region: CASSSGPLKGYYGYTF. CDR3 DNA: TGTGCCAGCAGCTCCGGGCCCCTTAAGGGCTACTATGGCTACACCTTC.

This chain uses TRBV2 with TRBJ2-7; D uncertain. Germline assignment: CDR1 SNHLY and CDR2 FYNNEI. With 7 bases removed from V and 8 bases from J, the gap between germline ends came to 15 bases. CDR3 size: 12 residues. The CDR3, as DNA: TGTGCCAGCACCCTGGACGATGGACAGCAGTACTTC. It encodes CASTLDDGQQYF.